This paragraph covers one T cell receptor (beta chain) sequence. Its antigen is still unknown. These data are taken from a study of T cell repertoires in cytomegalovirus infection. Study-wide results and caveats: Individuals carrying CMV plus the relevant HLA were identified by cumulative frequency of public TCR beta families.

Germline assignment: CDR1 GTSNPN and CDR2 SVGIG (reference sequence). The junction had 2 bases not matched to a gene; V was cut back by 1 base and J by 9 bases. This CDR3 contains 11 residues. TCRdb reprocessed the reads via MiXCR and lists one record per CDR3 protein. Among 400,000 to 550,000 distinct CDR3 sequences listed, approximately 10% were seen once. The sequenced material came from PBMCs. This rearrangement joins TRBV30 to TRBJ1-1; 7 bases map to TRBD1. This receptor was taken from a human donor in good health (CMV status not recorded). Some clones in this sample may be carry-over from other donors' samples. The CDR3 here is CAWSGRGQAFF. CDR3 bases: TGTGCCTGGAGTGGTAGGGGGCAAGCTTTCTTT.